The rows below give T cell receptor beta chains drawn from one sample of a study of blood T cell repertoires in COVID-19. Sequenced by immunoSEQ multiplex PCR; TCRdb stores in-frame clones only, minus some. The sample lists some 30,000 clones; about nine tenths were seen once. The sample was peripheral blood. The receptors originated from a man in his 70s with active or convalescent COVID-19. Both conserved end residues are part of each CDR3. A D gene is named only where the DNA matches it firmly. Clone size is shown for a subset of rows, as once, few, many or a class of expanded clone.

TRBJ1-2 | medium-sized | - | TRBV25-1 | CASSDGRGFGYTF | TGTGCCAGCAGTGACGGGAGGGGCTTTGGCTACACCTTC
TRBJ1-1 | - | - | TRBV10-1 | CASSDSRNTEAFF | TGCGCCAGCAGCGACAGCCGGAACACTGAAGCTTTCTTT
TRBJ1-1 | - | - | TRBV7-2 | CASSLDRVVTEAFF | TGTGCCAGCAGCTTAGACAGGGTTGTCACTGAAGCTTTCTTT
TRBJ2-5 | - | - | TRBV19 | CASSIKETQYF | TGTGCCAGTAGTATTAAAGAGACCCAGTACTTC
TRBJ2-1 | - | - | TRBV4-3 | CASSQDRVAYNEQFF | TGCGCCAGCAGCCAAGACAGGGTGGCCTACAATGAGCAGTTCTTC
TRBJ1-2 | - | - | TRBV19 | CASSPLLGANYGYTF | TGTGCCAGTAGTCCCCTCTTAGGGGCGAACTATGGCTACACCTTC
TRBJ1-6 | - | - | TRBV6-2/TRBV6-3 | CASSARDYNSPLHF | TGTGCCAGCAGTGCCAGGGACTATAATTCACCCCTCCACTTT
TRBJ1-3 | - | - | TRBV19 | CASSIERTWGPQSSGNTIYF | TGTGCCAGTAGTATAGAGCGCACGTGGGGGCCCCAGAGCTCTGGAAACACCATATATTTT
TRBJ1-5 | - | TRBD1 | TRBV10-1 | CASSEGRGQPQHF | TGCGCCAGCAGTGAAGGCAGGGGGCAGCCCCAGCATTTT
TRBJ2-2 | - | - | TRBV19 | CASSPQADHNTGELFF | TGTGCCAGTAGCCCTCAAGCGGACCATAACACCGGGGAGCTGTTTTTT
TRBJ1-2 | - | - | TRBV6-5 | CASTPGGNYGYTF | TGTGCCAGCACCCCTGGAGGGAACTATGGCTACACCTTC
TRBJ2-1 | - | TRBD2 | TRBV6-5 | CASGVREAYNEQFF | TGTGCCAGCGGCGTGCGGGAGGCCTACAATGAGCAGTTCTTC
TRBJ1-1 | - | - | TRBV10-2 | CASSPADDNTEAFF | TGCGCCAGCAGCCCGGCGGATGATAACACTGAAGCTTTCTTT
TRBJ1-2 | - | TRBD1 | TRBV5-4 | CASSLRDRGYYGYTF | TGTGCCAGCAGCCTGAGGGACAGGGGATACTATGGCTACACCTTC
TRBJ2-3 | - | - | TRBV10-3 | CAIMNGADTQYF | TGTGCCATCATGAACGGGGCAGATACGCAGTATTTT
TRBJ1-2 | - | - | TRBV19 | CASSYAGVFYGYTF | TGTGCCAGTAGTTACGCCGGGGTGTTCTATGGCTACACCTTC
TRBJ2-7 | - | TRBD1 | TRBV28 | CASRSTRPGTGREQYF | TGTGCCAGCAGATCTACACGCCCCGGGACAGGGCGCGAGCAGTACTTC
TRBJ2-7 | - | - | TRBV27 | CASSPQGSYEQYF | TGTGCCAGCAGTCCCCAGGGCTCCTACGAGCAGTACTTC
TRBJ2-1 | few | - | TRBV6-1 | CASSVLTGRGHNEQFF | TGTGCCAGCAGTGTTCTTACAGGGAGGGGACACAATGAGCAGTTCTTC
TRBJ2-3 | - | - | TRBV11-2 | CASSGHGTDTQYF | TGTGCCAGCAGTGGGCATGGCACAGATACGCAGTATTTT
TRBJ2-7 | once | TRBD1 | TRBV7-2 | CASSLTGTGFGEQYF | TGTGCCAGCAGCTTAACCGGGACAGGGTTTGGCGAGCAGTACTTC
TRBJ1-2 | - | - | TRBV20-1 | CSPRVEEGYTF | TGCAGCCCCAGGGTAGAAGAAGGCTACACCTTC
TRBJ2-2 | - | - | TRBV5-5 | CASSRGGSNTGELFF | TGTGCCAGCAGCCGGGGTGGCTCGAACACCGGGGAGCTGTTTTTT
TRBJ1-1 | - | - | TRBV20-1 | CSARDQAGAFF | TGCAGTGCTAGAGATCAGGCGGGAGCTTTCTTT
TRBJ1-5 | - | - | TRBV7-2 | CASSLEAGYSNQPQHF | TGTGCCAGCAGCTTAGAGGCAGGCTATAGCAATCAGCCCCAGCATTTT
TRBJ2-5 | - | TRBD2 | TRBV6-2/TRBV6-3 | CASSYSLRGGSEETQYF | TGTGCCAGCAGTTACTCATTGCGCGGGGGGTCGGAAGAGACCCAGTACTTC
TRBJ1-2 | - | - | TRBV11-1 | CASSPTGRNYGYTF | TGTGCCAGCAGCCCAACGGGTCGGAACTATGGCTACACCTTC
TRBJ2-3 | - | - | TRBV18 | CASLEEQGDTQYF | TGTGCCAGCCTCGAAGAACAGGGAGATACGCAGTATTTT
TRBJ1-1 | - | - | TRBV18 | CASSPTTEPQEAFF | TGTGCCAGCTCACCAACGACAGAGCCCCAAGAAGCTTTCTTT
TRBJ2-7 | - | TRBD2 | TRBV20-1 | CSASLAGPFYEQYF | TGCAGTGCTAGTCTAGCGGGGCCTTTCTACGAGCAGTACTTC
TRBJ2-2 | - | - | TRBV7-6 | CASRRTANTGELFF | TGTGCCAGCAGAAGGACAGCGAACACCGGGGAGCTGTTTTTT
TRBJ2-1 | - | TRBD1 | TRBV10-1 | CASSAGGSYNEQFF | TGCGCCAGCAGTGCAGGGGGCTCCTACAATGAGCAGTTCTTC
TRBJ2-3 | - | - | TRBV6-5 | CASRNGQSNTDTQYF | TGTGCCAGCAGAAACGGACAGAGCAACACAGATACGCAGTATTTT
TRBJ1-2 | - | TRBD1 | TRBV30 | CAWSTTGGFGYTF | TGTGCCTGGAGTACCACAGGGGGCTTTGGCTACACCTTC
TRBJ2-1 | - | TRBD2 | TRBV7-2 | CASRKGTSGYNEQFF | TGTGCCAGCAGGAAGGGGACTAGCGGGTACAATGAGCAGTTCTTC
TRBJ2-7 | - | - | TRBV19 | CATASQLPYEQYF | TGTGCCACCGCTAGCCAGCTTCCCTACGAGCAGTACTTC
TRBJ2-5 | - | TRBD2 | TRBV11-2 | CASSRGLRQETQYF | TGTGCCAGCAGCAGGGGACTACGTCAAGAGACCCAGTACTTC
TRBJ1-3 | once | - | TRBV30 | CAWSGVGTTSGNTIYF | TGTGCCTGGAGTGGAGTCGGGACAACGTCTGGAAACACCATATATTTT